The text below deals with one TCR beta chain. Compared with germline, one end of the junction differs, possibly owing to a read error. How the authors handled the data: Junction-only immunoSEQ sequences carried no quality scores, so filtering differed. TCRdb keeps only in-frame clones here, not all; method: immunoSEQ multiplex PCR. That table is the source of V, J and clone size, and D and trimming were worked out from the DNA. The table shows 650,000 to 700,000 clones, with about 92% occurring only once. The sample is drawn from a study of shared clonotypes between healthy human individuals. Looking at the study overall: For every donor, three CD4 naive, three CD4 memory, two CD8 naive and one CD8 memory plates were used.

Germline V gene data show CDR1 as SEHNR and CDR2 as FQNEAQ (reference sequence). CDR3 length: 17 amino acids. This chain links TRBV7-9 with TRBJ1-2; 7 bases fit TRBD1. The specimen sequenced was memory CD8+ T cells from PBMCs. The subset denotes: CD45RO+ cells pooled with CCR7-negative TemRA cells. The TCR sequence derives from a man between 18 and 35 years old in good health. Some clones in this sample may be carry-over from other donors' samples. The CDR3 nucleotides read TGTGCCGGCAGCTCGTACCCCGGGACAGAAGATAACTATGGCTACACCTTC. This translates into CAGSSYPGTEDNYGYTF.